This is a list of T cell receptor beta chains from one sample in a study of blood T cell repertoires in COVID-19. The assay was immunoSEQ multiplex PCR, and TCRdb's table has in-frame clones only and misses some. Of fewer than 90,000 clones in the sample, about 95% are singletons; the top ten hold about 4.5%. Material for sequencing was peripheral blood. These receptors came from a human donor with active COVID-19. The donor label of this sample is uncertain. Both conserved end residues are part of each CDR3. The D gene is left open where the match is weak. Not all rows give a size; the values are once, few, many and, for expanded clones, a class.

TRBD2,-,TRBV24-1,TRBJ2-1,TGTGCCACCAGTGAACCCACCGGGACTAGCGGGAGCTCCTACAATGAGCAGTTCTTC,CATSEPTGTSGSSYNEQFF
-,-,TRBV19,TRBJ1-1,TGTGCCAGTAGTATGACGGAGGGTACTGAAGCTTTCTTT,CASSMTEGTEAFF
TRBD2,-,TRBV10-3,TRBJ2-3,TGTGCCATCAGTCAGGGACTAGCGGTAGATACGCAGTATTTT,CAISQGLAVDTQYF
-,-,TRBV5-1,TRBJ1-2,TGCGCCAGCCGGGAAGTATATGGCTACACCTTC,CASREVYGYTF
-,once,TRBV24-1,TRBJ2-2,TGTGCCACCAGTGCCACAGGAGGGGACCTTACCGGGGAGCTGTTTTTT,CATSATGGDLTGELFF
-,-,TRBV12-3/TRBV12-4,TRBJ2-4,TGTGCCAGCAGCGCCAGAGCGAGAAACATTCAGTACTTC,CASSARARNIQYF
-,-,TRBV28,TRBJ1-5,TGTGCCAGCAGTTTATTGACCGTTTCTCAGGGCGGTCAGCCCCAGCATTTT,CASSLLTVSQGGQPQHF
TRBD2,once,TRBV2,TRBJ2-7,TGTGCCAGCAGTGAAGAGCGGGGGCACTACGAGCAGTACTTC,CASSEERGHYEQYF
TRBD1,-,TRBV18,TRBJ1-1,TGTGCCAGCTCAATTGGGACAGAGGGCAACACTGAAGCTTTCTTT,CASSIGTEGNTEAFF
TRBD2,-,TRBV5-4,TRBJ2-1,TGTGCCAGCAGCTTGAGGCGACTAGCGGGAGTAGGGGAGCAGTTCTTC,CASSLRRLAGVGEQFF
-,-,TRBV11-2,TRBJ1-3,TGTGCCAGCAGCTTATTCGGGGAATCTGGAAACACCATATATTTT,CASSLFGESGNTIYF
-,-,TRBV11-1,TRBJ1-1,TGTGCCAGCAGCACGGACAGTATGAACACTGAAGCTTTCTTT,CASSTDSMNTEAFF
TRBD1,-,TRBV12-3/TRBV12-4,TRBJ1-3,TGTGCCAGCAGAAAGACAGGGTCTGTATATTTT,CASRKTGSVYF
TRBD1,-,TRBV2,TRBJ1-1,TGTGCCAGCAGGTACAGGGGTCAGAACACTGAAGCTTTCTTT,CASRYRGQNTEAFF
TRBD1,-,TRBV29-1,TRBJ2-7,TGCAGCTATTCGACAGGGAGCGAGCAGTACTTC,CSYSTGSEQYF
-,-,TRBV3-1/TRBV3-2,TRBJ2-5,TGTGCCAGCAGCCGCCAAAGAAGTAATTTTTGGGGCGCCGGGACCCAGTACTTC,CASSRQRSNFWGAGTQYF
TRBD1,-,TRBV18,TRBJ2-2,TGTGCCAGCTCACCGCCGGGACAGGGGGACGGGGAGCTGTTTTTT,CASSPPGQGDGELFF
TRBD1,-,TRBV6-6,TRBJ2-2,TGTGCCAGCAGGCGAACATTCACAGGGGGCAACACCGGGGAGCTGTTTTTT,CASRRTFTGGNTGELFF
TRBD2,-,TRBV7-6,TRBJ2-2,TGTGCCAGCAGCTTAGGACTAGCGGGGGGCACCGGGGAGCTGTTTTTT,CASSLGLAGGTGELFF
TRBD1,-,TRBV10-3,TRBJ2-3,TGTGCCATCAGTGAGTCGGGGACAGGAGCCACAGATACGCAGTATTTT,CAISESGTGATDTQYF
TRBD2,-,TRBV11-3,TRBJ2-1,TGTGCCAGCAGCTTAGAGGGGACTAGCGGGAGTCTTCCCCAGTTCTTC,CASSLEGTSGSLPQFF
-,-,TRBV30,TRBJ2-1,TGTGCCTGGAGCCCCACGAGGAAGCTTCGATTACAGTTCTTC,CAWSPTRKLRLQFF
-,-,TRBV11-3,TRBJ2-5,TGTGCCAGCAGTTCTCCCCGGGCAGGGCAGGGGACCCAGTACTTC,CASSSPRAGQGTQYF
TRBD2,-,TRBV3-1/TRBV3-2,TRBJ2-1,TGTGCCAGCACCTTAGCGGGGGGGCCATACAATGAGCAGTTCTTC,CASTLAGGPYNEQFF
TRBD1,-,TRBV19,TRBJ1-2,TGTGCCAGTAGTACCCCCGGGACAGCTTATGGCTACACCTTC,CASSTPGTAYGYTF
-,-,TRBV4-1,TRBJ1-4,TGCGCCAGCGCCCGGGCGGGGGATGAAAAACTGTTTTTT,CASARAGDEKLFF